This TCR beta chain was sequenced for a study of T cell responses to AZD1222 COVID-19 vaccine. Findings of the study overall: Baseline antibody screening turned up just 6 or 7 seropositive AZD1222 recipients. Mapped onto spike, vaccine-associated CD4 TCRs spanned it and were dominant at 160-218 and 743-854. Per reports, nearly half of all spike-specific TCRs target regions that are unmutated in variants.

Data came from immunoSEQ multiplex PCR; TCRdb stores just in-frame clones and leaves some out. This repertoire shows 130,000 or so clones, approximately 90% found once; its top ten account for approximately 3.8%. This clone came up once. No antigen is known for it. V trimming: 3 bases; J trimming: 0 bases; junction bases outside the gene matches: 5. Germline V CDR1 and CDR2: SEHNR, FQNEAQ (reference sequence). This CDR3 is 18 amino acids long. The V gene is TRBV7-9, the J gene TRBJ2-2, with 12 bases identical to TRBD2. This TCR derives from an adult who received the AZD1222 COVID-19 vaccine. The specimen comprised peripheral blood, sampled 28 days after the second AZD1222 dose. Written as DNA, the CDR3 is TGTGCCAGCAGCTTCTCACTAGCGGGAGGCGCGAACACCGGGGAGCTGTTTTTT. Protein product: CASSFSLAGGANTGELFF.